The sequence of this T cell receptor (beta chain) was determined in a study of blood T cell repertoires in COVID-19. Overall study: Material from acute and convalescent COVID-19 was sourced from the United States, Italy and Spain.

The V end lost 5 bases, the J end lost 3 bases, and 8 bases lay between the germline ends. In germline, CDR1 is SGHTA, CDR2 FQGTGA. The CDR3 is 13 amino acids. As processed by the authors: From reference gene primer amplification, estimates of nucleated cell counts were derived. Some clones are missing from TCRdb's copy, which holds only in-frame ones; the method was immunoSEQ multiplex PCR. V, J and clone size reflect that table, while D and trimming were determined from the DNA. The sample shows about 43,000 clones, about 89% of them seen only once. Material for sequencing was peripheral blood. The chain recombines TRBV7-3 with TRBJ1-3, with unresolved D. The TCR sequence derives from a human donor in a cohort sampled during active COVID-19. DNA for the CDR3: TGTGCCAGCAGCGCAACGGGTGGAAACACCATATATTTT. Protein: CASSATGGNTIYF.